The rows below give T cell receptor beta chains drawn from one sample of a study of blood T cell repertoires in COVID-19. Using immunoSEQ multiplex PCR, the repertoire was profiled, and TCRdb retains in-frame clones only, with some absent. The table includes about 85,000 clones, 70% to 90% detected once. Sequenced: peripheral blood. Receptors were obtained from a man between 60 and 75 years old with acute or convalescent COVID-19. The CDR3 runs from the conserved cysteine through the conserved F or W.

V	CDR3
TRBV3-1/TRBV3-2	CASSLVEGGTEAFF
TRBV5-6	CASSLASGAGNTIYF
TRBV7-9	CASSPIDTGNTIYF
TRBV12-3/TRBV12-4	CASSPGTAYGYTF
TRBV21-1	CASSKRNRAYEQYF
TRBV7-2	CASSPTKGQGPSPLHF
TRBV19	CASSPASNYGYTF
TRBV18	CASSPIMQGGSLGNTEAFF
TRBV9	CASSVRSSGGRNPFGEQFF
TRBV7-6	CASSSPKVGAYEQYF
TRBV9	CASSSPLSSTDTQYF
TRBV29-1	CSVEGAGEAFF
TRBV2	CASSEAGAGGSSYEQYF
TRBV30	CAWSNLRREGEKLFF
TRBV4-3	CASSQDFARGFYEQYF
TRBV3-1/TRBV3-2	CASSQGTSESDTQYF
TRBV5-4	CASSLERQGYGYTF
TRBV24-1	CATSESGAYGYTF
TRBV2	CASSIGRDQPQHF
TRBV25-1	CASSKGTGLNTGELFF
TRBV3-1/TRBV3-2	CASSQDLVRGQDGYTF
TRBV11-3	CASSAQSYSDEQFF
TRBV2	CASRTTGGLSTDTQYF
TRBV6-6	CASSSPDRAYGYTF
TRBV3-1/TRBV3-2	CASSQVPMTGTEAFF
TRBV7-2	CASSLGRDGSNEQFF
TRBV19	CASSTPGTGGGYGYTF
TRBV7-2	CASSSSGQFQHF
TRBV9	CASSVDSGQGGETQYF
TRBV7-6	CASSPLAGAQTIYF
TRBV4-2	CASSLLALSGGDGETQYF
TRBV24-1	CATSQVQGPYVVWEKLFF
TRBV7-6	CASSPRTGNEKLFF
TRBV2	CASSEQGARGTDTQYF
TRBV5-1	CASRPGGEREPQHF
TRBV20-1	CSAILNYGYTF